This is a list of T cell receptor beta chains from one sample in a study of blood T cells in healthy people across ages. One entry per CDR3 protein, called by TCRdb with MiXCR from the 5' RACE reads. The repertoire holds roughly 410,000 distinct CDR3 sequences, approximately 47% seen once, with around 49% in the top ten. Sequencing was done on a sample of blood. The receptors stem from a man in his 60s in good health. Each CDR3 is given with its conserved first and last residue. Fields, in order: CDR3 protein, CDR3 DNA, J gene, V gene, D gene, clone size. A D gene is named only where the DNA matches it firmly. Clone sizes are given selectively: once, few, many, or a class where the clone is expanded.

cdr3_aa: CASSRRSYGYTF
cdr3_nt: TGTGCCAGCAGCCGTAGATCCTATGGCTACACCTTC
j_call: TRBJ1-2
v_call: TRBV12-3/TRBV12-4
d_call: .
clone_size: .

cdr3_aa: CAISDFGGAAHYGYTF
cdr3_nt: TGTGCCATCAGTGATTTCGGGGGCGCTGCCCACTATGGCTACACCTTC
j_call: TRBJ1-2
v_call: TRBV10-3
d_call: .
clone_size: .

cdr3_aa: CASSPREGNTEAFF
cdr3_nt: TGTGCCAGCAGCCCCCGGGAAGGAAACACTGAAGCTTTCTTT
j_call: TRBJ1-1
v_call: TRBV21-1
d_call: .
clone_size: once

cdr3_aa: CASSLRRGGKGTEAFF
cdr3_nt: TGTGCCAGCAGCTTACGCCGAGGGGGGAAGGGGACTGAAGCTTTCTTT
j_call: TRBJ1-1
v_call: TRBV13
d_call: .
clone_size: once

cdr3_aa: CASSPGSNQPQHF
cdr3_nt: TGTGCCAGCTCACCGGGGAGCAATCAGCCCCAGCATTTT
j_call: TRBJ1-5
v_call: TRBV18
d_call: .
clone_size: .

cdr3_aa: CASSQGGAYGYTF
cdr3_nt: TGTGCCAGCAGCCAAGGGGGGGCTTATGGCTACACCTTC
j_call: TRBJ1-2
v_call: TRBV25-1
d_call: .
clone_size: few

cdr3_aa: CASSPSGRSGYGYTF
cdr3_nt: TGTGCCAGCAGCCCCTCGGGCCGTTCGGGCTATGGCTACACCTTC
j_call: TRBJ1-2
v_call: TRBV5-4
d_call: .
clone_size: .

cdr3_aa: CNLRDYSTDTQYF
cdr3_nt: TGCAACCTCCGGGACTATTCCACAGATACGCAGTATTTT
j_call: TRBJ2-3
v_call: TRBV20-1
d_call: TRBD2
clone_size: few

cdr3_aa: CSARETSGGTIKQFF
cdr3_nt: TGCAGTGCTAGAGAGACTAGCGGGGGGACTATAAAGCAGTTCTTC
j_call: TRBJ2-1
v_call: TRBV20-1
d_call: TRBD2
clone_size: .

cdr3_aa: CASRSSMSGSSTQYF
cdr3_nt: TGTGCCAGCAGGTCCTCTATGAGCGGGTCCTCTACGCAGTATTTT
j_call: TRBJ2-3
v_call: TRBV12-3/TRBV12-4
d_call: .
clone_size: .

cdr3_aa: CSVLRGDSLNEQFF
cdr3_nt: TGCAGCGTCCTCCGGGGGGACAGCCTCAATGAGCAGTTCTTC
j_call: TRBJ2-1
v_call: TRBV29-1
d_call: .
clone_size: .

cdr3_aa: CASSQIPGGSDISPLHF
cdr3_nt: TGTGCCAGCAGCCAAATCCCAGGGGGGAGTGACATTTCACCCCTCCACTTT
j_call: TRBJ1-6
v_call: TRBV4-2
d_call: TRBD1
clone_size: many

cdr3_aa: CASSPWTSGRGDTQYF
cdr3_nt: TGTGCCAGCAGCCCCTGGACTAGCGGGAGAGGAGATACGCAGTATTTT
j_call: TRBJ2-3
v_call: TRBV11-1
d_call: TRBD2
clone_size: few

cdr3_aa: CASSPRRRGNTEAFF
cdr3_nt: TGTGCCAGCAGCCCGCGAAGAAGGGGGAACACTGAAGCTTTCTTT
j_call: TRBJ1-1
v_call: TRBV11-2
d_call: .
clone_size: few

cdr3_aa: CASSFGGFQTIGEEQFF
cdr3_nt: TGTGCCAGCAGTTTCGGAGGGTTCCAGACGATTGGAGAGGAGCAGTTCTTC
j_call: TRBJ2-1
v_call: TRBV6-5
d_call: .
clone_size: many

cdr3_aa: CASSVTGLAASTDTQYF
cdr3_nt: TGTGCCAGCAGCGTTACTGGACTAGCGGCTAGCACAGATACGCAGTATTTT
j_call: TRBJ2-3
v_call: TRBV9
d_call: TRBD2
clone_size: few

cdr3_aa: CASSVEGPYEQYF
cdr3_nt: TGTGCCAGTAGCGTGGAGGGCCCCTACGAGCAGTACTTC
j_call: TRBJ2-7
v_call: TRBV5-6
d_call: .
clone_size: .

cdr3_aa: CASSPPGLASDEQFF
cdr3_nt: TGTGCCAGCTCACCACCAGGACTAGCGTCCGATGAGCAGTTCTTC
j_call: TRBJ2-1
v_call: TRBV18
d_call: TRBD2
clone_size: .

cdr3_aa: CASSLRPGQTYNEQYF
cdr3_nt: TGCGCCAGCAGCTTGCGGCCGGGACAAACCTACAATGAGCAGTACTTC
j_call: TRBJ2-7
v_call: TRBV5-1
d_call: .
clone_size: .

cdr3_aa: CSVRTVYGYTF
cdr3_nt: TGCAGCGTAAGGACTGTCTATGGCTACACCTTC
j_call: TRBJ1-2
v_call: TRBV29-1
d_call: .
clone_size: .

cdr3_aa: CAISETSNEQYF
cdr3_nt: TGTGCCATCAGTGAAACTAGCAACGAGCAGTACTTC
j_call: TRBJ2-7
v_call: TRBV10-3
d_call: .
clone_size: .

cdr3_aa: CASAPITSYGYTF
cdr3_nt: TGTGCCTCGGCACCCATCACCAGTTATGGCTACACCTTC
j_call: TRBJ1-2
v_call: TRBV6-5
d_call: .
clone_size: .

cdr3_aa: CAWSPGTGGFEQYF
cdr3_nt: TGTGCCTGGAGCCCAGGGACAGGGGGCTTCGAGCAGTACTTC
j_call: TRBJ2-7
v_call: TRBV30
d_call: TRBD1
clone_size: few

cdr3_aa: CASSPGTGATDTQYF
cdr3_nt: TGTGCCAGCAGCCCTGGGACAGGGGCCACAGATACGCAGTATTTT
j_call: TRBJ2-3
v_call: TRBV11-1
d_call: TRBD1
clone_size: .

cdr3_aa: CASSYSVSPSTDTQYF
cdr3_nt: TGTGCCAGCAGTTACTCTGTGTCACCGAGCACAGATACGCAGTATTTT
j_call: TRBJ2-3
v_call: TRBV6-5
d_call: .
clone_size: .

cdr3_aa: CATYRRGAYEQYF
cdr3_nt: TGTGCCACCTACCGTCGGGGGGCCTACGAGCAGTACTTC
j_call: TRBJ2-7
v_call: TRBV6-5
d_call: TRBD2
clone_size: .

cdr3_aa: CASTPSNTEAFF
cdr3_nt: TGTGCCAGCACCCCGTCGAACACTGAAGCTTTCTTT
j_call: TRBJ1-1
v_call: TRBV7-9
d_call: .
clone_size: many

cdr3_aa: CASRHWTSNEQFF
cdr3_nt: TGTGCCAGCAGGCACTGGACTAGCAATGAGCAGTTCTTC
j_call: TRBJ2-1
v_call: TRBV7-9
d_call: TRBD2
clone_size: .

cdr3_aa: CASSLGQGVQETQYF
cdr3_nt: TGTGCCAGCAGCTTAGGACAGGGGGTACAAGAGACCCAGTACTTC
j_call: TRBJ2-5
v_call: TRBV12-3/TRBV12-4
d_call: TRBD1
clone_size: few

cdr3_aa: CASSVTPANIQYF
cdr3_nt: TGTGCCAGCAGCGTAACCCCGGCGAACATTCAGTACTTC
j_call: TRBJ2-4
v_call: TRBV9
d_call: .
clone_size: many

cdr3_aa: CSARDPFGRGTYNEQFF
cdr3_nt: TGCAGTGCTAGAGATCCCTTCGGAAGAGGTACCTACAATGAGCAGTTCTTC
j_call: TRBJ2-1
v_call: TRBV20-1
d_call: .
clone_size: .

cdr3_aa: CASSLGPGELFF
cdr3_nt: TGTGCCAGCAGCTTAGGGCCAGGGGAGCTGTTTTTT
j_call: TRBJ2-2
v_call: TRBV7-9
d_call: .
clone_size: .

cdr3_aa: CASSQGDRGRKAQYF
cdr3_nt: TGTGCCAGCAGCCAGGGGGACAGGGGGCGGAAGGCCCAGTACTTC
j_call: TRBJ2-5
v_call: TRBV3-1
d_call: TRBD1
clone_size: .

cdr3_aa: CASLSLAGSNEQFF
cdr3_nt: TGTGCCAGCCTTAGTCTAGCGGGGTCGAATGAGCAGTTCTTC
j_call: TRBJ2-1
v_call: TRBV12-3/TRBV12-4
d_call: TRBD2
clone_size: .

cdr3_aa: CASSQGCRQGGEQYF
cdr3_nt: TGCGCCAGCAGCCAAGGGTGCAGACAGGGGGGGGAGCAGTACTTC
j_call: TRBJ2-5
v_call: TRBV4-3
d_call: TRBD1
clone_size: few

cdr3_aa: CASRQGGATDTQYF
cdr3_nt: TGTGCCAGCAGGCAGGGGGGGGCCACAGATACGCAGTATTTT
j_call: TRBJ2-3
v_call: TRBV7-2
d_call: .
clone_size: few

cdr3_aa: CSARGHGGDEQYF
cdr3_nt: TGCAGTGCTAGGGGACACGGGGGGGACGAGCAGTACTTC
j_call: TRBJ2-7
v_call: TRBV20-1
d_call: TRBD2
clone_size: .

cdr3_aa: CASISGLSYEQYF
cdr3_nt: TGTGCCAGCATTTCGGGACTTTCCTACGAGCAGTACTTC
j_call: TRBJ2-7
v_call: TRBV2
d_call: .
clone_size: .

cdr3_aa: CASSQVLHEQFF
cdr3_nt: TGTGCCAGCAGCCAGGTGCTACATGAGCAGTTCTTC
j_call: TRBJ2-1
v_call: TRBV7-2
d_call: .
clone_size: .

cdr3_aa: CASTVEGRGYTF
cdr3_nt: TGTGCCAGCACCGTAGAGGGACGGGGCTACACCTTC
j_call: TRBJ1-2
v_call: TRBV28
d_call: .
clone_size: .